A selection of T cell receptor beta chains follows, all from one sample in a study of blood T cell repertoires in COVID-19. The table came from immunoSEQ multiplex PCR; TCRdb's copy has only in-frame clones and leaves some out. The sample consists of about 180,000 clones, 90% to 95% of them appearing once. What was sequenced was peripheral blood. The receptors were gathered from a man aged 50-60 years with acute or convalescent COVID-19. The CDR3 runs from the conserved cysteine through the conserved F or W. Each record gives: D gene, V gene, clone size, J gene, CDR3 DNA, CDR3 protein. A D gene is named only where the DNA matches it firmly. Rows may omit the clone size; those that give it use once, few, many or a size class.

>.|TRBV9|.|TRBJ1-1
TGTGCCAGCAGCCAGACAGTGAACACTGAAGCTTTCTTT
CASSQTVNTEAFF
>.|TRBV5-4|.|TRBJ2-5
TGTGCCAGCAGCTTGGACAGGGTAGGGGCAGAGACCCAGTACTTC
CASSLDRVGAETQYF
>TRBD1|TRBV28|.|TRBJ1-1
TGTGCCAGCAGTCCGCCGACAGGGACAAATGAAGCTTTCTTT
CASSPPTGTNEAFF
>.|TRBV29-1|.|TRBJ1-1
TGCAGCGTTGAAACAGGTGGATACACTGAAGCTTTCTTT
CSVETGGYTEAFF
>TRBD1|TRBV28|.|TRBJ2-3
TGTGCCAGCAGTAAGCGAACAGGGGGCCTTAGCACAGATACGCAGTATTTT
CASSKRTGGLSTDTQYF
>TRBD1|TRBV2|.|TRBJ2-2
TGTGCCAGCAGGGGAACAGGGGGCTTCACCGGGGAGCTGTTTTTT
CASRGTGGFTGELFF
>.|TRBV9|.|TRBJ1-2
TGTGCCAGCAGCGTTGAACTGACAGCTAACTATGGCTACACCTTC
CASSVELTANYGYTF
>TRBD1|TRBV3-1/TRBV3-2|.|TRBJ1-2
TGTGCCAGCAGCAAACAGGGGCTGGATGGCTACACCTTC
CASSKQGLDGYTF
>.|TRBV5-1|.|TRBJ1-2
TGCGCCAGCAGACAGTCTAACTATGGCTACACCTTC
CASRQSNYGYTF
>TRBD1|TRBV30|.|TRBJ2-1
TGTGCCTGGAGCGCTCCAGACAGGGGCCCCTACAATGAGCAGTTCTTC
CAWSAPDRGPYNEQFF
>.|TRBV12-3/TRBV12-4|.|TRBJ1-2
TGTGCCAGCAGTTTCGGGGGTGGCTACACCTTC
CASSFGGGYTF
>.|TRBV10-3|.|TRBJ1-2
TGTGCCATCCACCCGGGGAGGGAGCACTATGGCTACACCTTC
CAIHPGREHYGYTF
>.|TRBV30|.|TRBJ1-4
TGTGCCTGGACTTGGCAGGGGAGTGAAAAACTGTTTTTT
CAWTWQGSEKLFF
>TRBD2|TRBV27|.|TRBJ2-3
TGTGCCAGCAGTTTACAGCGGGGCATCACAGATACGCAGTATTTT
CASSLQRGITDTQYF
>TRBD1|TRBV7-8|.|TRBJ2-6
TGTGCCAGCAGCTTAGGAGGTGGGACAGGGGGTTTTGGGGCCAACGTCCTGACTTTC
CASSLGGGTGGFGANVLTF
>TRBD1|TRBV30|.|TRBJ1-5
TGTGCCTGGAGAGAGACAGGGGACCCCTATCAGCCCCAGCATTTT
CAWRETGDPYQPQHF
>TRBD1|TRBV24-1|.|TRBJ2-3
TGTGCCACCAGTGATGACAGGGGGCAGGTAGATACGCAGTATTTT
CATSDDRGQVDTQYF
>.|TRBV7-9|.|TRBJ2-1
TGTGCCAGCAGAGATCAACTAGGCGACAATGAGCAGTTCTTC
CASRDQLGDNEQFF
>.|TRBV28|.|TRBJ1-5
TGTGCCAGCAGTAGCCCGGGGGGGCGGCAGCCCCAGCATTTT
CASSSPGGRQPQHF
>TRBD1|TRBV2|.|TRBJ2-2
TGTGCCAGCCGACCCGGGACAGCGAACACCGGGGAGCTGTTTTTT
CASRPGTANTGELFF
>TRBD2|TRBV20-1|.|TRBJ2-5
TGCAGTGCTAGTCGACTAGCGGGGGGCAGGGAGACCCAGTACTTC
CSASRLAGGRETQYF
>TRBD2|TRBV7-9|.|TRBJ2-7
TGTGCCAGCAGCTTCCCGGCGGGCGGGAGGGCCTCCGAGCAGTACTTC
CASSFPAGGRASEQYF
>TRBD2|TRBV5-1|.|TRBJ2-1
TGCGCCAGCAGCCTCGGGGGGAGGGCCTCTAATGAGCAGTTCTTC
CASSLGGRASNEQFF
>TRBD1|TRBV14|.|TRBJ2-2
TGTGCCAGCAGCCGGACAGGGTTCAACCGGGAGCTGTTTTTT
CASSRTGFNRELFF
>TRBD2|TRBV6-1|.|TRBJ2-1
TGTGCCAGCAGTGAGGGGGCTAGCGGGAGGAATGAGCAGTTCTTC
CASSEGASGRNEQFF
>TRBD2|TRBV4-2|once|TRBJ2-1
TGTGCCAGCAGCCCGCAACCCCCCGGCGGGATGGCTAGCGGCAATGAGCAGTTCTTC
CASSPQPPGGMASGNEQFF
>.|TRBV5-4|.|TRBJ2-2
TGTGCCAGCAGCTTGGATATCCCCGGGGAGCTGTTTTTT
CASSLDIPGELFF
>.|TRBV30|.|TRBJ2-4
TGTGCCTGGAGTGTCGCGGGGTGGAGGGGAAACATTCAGTACTTC
CAWSVAGWRGNIQYF
>TRBD2|TRBV9|.|TRBJ2-1
TGTGCCAGCAGCGTAGCTCTCCGGGGGGGCGAGAATGAGCAGTTCTTC
CASSVALRGGENEQFF
>TRBD1|TRBV29-1|.|TRBJ1-5
TGCAGCGTGGCCGGGACAGGGGGTCAGCCCCAGCATTTT
CSVAGTGGQPQHF
>TRBD1|TRBV19|.|TRBJ1-2
TGTGCCAGTAGAGCCGGGACAGACATTAACTATGGCTACACCTTC
CASRAGTDINYGYTF
>TRBD1|TRBV19|.|TRBJ1-5
TGTGCCAGTAGTATCGACAGGGATCAGCCCCAGCATTTT
CASSIDRDQPQHF
>.|TRBV5-4|.|TRBJ1-2
TGTGCCAGCCGACTTAACTATGGCTACACCTTC
CASRLNYGYTF
>.|TRBV10-3|.|TRBJ2-7
TGTGCCACCGTAGATGGGCGGGGAGAGCGATCCTACGAGCAGTACTTC
CATVDGRGERSYEQYF
>.|TRBV7-6|.|TRBJ2-1
TGTGCCAGCAGCTTTTCCGCAGTCAATGAGCAGTTCTTC
CASSFSAVNEQFF
>TRBD2|TRBV5-1|.|TRBJ2-1
TGCGCCAGCAGCTTGGGGGCTAGCGGGGGGGCCGAGTGGAATGAGCAGTTCTTC
CASSLGASGGAEWNEQFF
>TRBD2|TRBV9|.|TRBJ2-2
TGTGCCAGCAGTTCCGGGGAGGGCGGCACCGGGGAGCTGTTTTTT
CASSSGEGGTGELFF
>.|TRBV3-1/TRBV3-2|.|TRBJ1-2
TGTGCCAGCAGCCAACGGTGGGGGGATGGCTACACCTTC
CASSQRWGDGYTF
>TRBD2|TRBV25-1|.|TRBJ2-7
TGTGCCAGCACCCTTGGGACTAGCGGGGCTTCCTACGAGCAGTACTTC
CASTLGTSGASYEQYF
>TRBD2|TRBV29-1|.|TRBJ2-1
TGCAGCGTTGGCCCCCCGGGCGGCGGGAGGGCCTGGGATGAGCAGTTCTTC
CSVGPPGGGRAWDEQFF
>TRBD2|TRBV6-6|few|TRBJ2-3
TGTGCCAGCAGTGACTTAGCGGGAGGAGGAGATACGCAGTATTTT
CASSDLAGGGDTQYF
>TRBD1|TRBV19|.|TRBJ1-2
TGTGCCAGTGGATTAACAGGGGGCGTCTTTGGCTACACCTTC
CASGLTGGVFGYTF
>.|TRBV5-6|.|TRBJ2-2
TGTGCCAGCAGCTTGTTTCGCGGTAACACCGGGGAGCTGTTTTTT
CASSLFRGNTGELFF
>.|TRBV5-4|.|TRBJ1-6
TGTGCCAGCAGCTTGCTCCCCGGGGGTAGTTCACCCCTCCACTTT
CASSLLPGGSSPLHF
>.|TRBV5-1|.|TRBJ2-3
TGCGCCAGCAGCTTGGCCTGGGTGGGGGCACACACAGATACGCAGTATTTT
CASSLAWVGAHTDTQYF
>.|TRBV27|.|TRBJ1-1
TGTGCCAGCAGTTTATTTCGGGGGGCGAACACTGAAGCTTTCTTT
CASSLFRGANTEAFF
>TRBD1|TRBV4-2|.|TRBJ1-4
TGTGCCAGCAGCCAAGATGTCCAGGGGGCCTCTGGAAAACTGTTTTTT
CASSQDVQGASGKLFF
>.|TRBV18|once|TRBJ1-4
TGTGCCAGCTCGGACATTCATCAGGGGAAACTGTTTTTT
CASSDIHQGKLFF
>.|TRBV28|.|TRBJ1-3
TGTGCCAGCAAACCGACTGCCTCTGGAAACACCATATATTTT
CASKPTASGNTIYF
>.|TRBV2|.|TRBJ2-5
TGTGCCAGCGGACCGGGGGTCCAAGAGACCCAGTACTTC
CASGPGVQETQYF
>.|TRBV11-1|.|TRBJ2-3
TGTGCCAGCAGCCAGGGGCGTGGAGGCACAGATACGCAGTATTTT
CASSQGRGGTDTQYF
>TRBD1|TRBV15|.|TRBJ1-3
TGTGCCACCAGCAGACGAGTTCTGACAGGGCTGGGTGGAAACACCATATATTTT
CATSRRVLTGLGGNTIYF
>.|TRBV19|.|TRBJ1-6
TGTGCCAGTAGTATGATTGGCCTCGAATATTCACCCCTCCACTTT
CASSMIGLEYSPLHF
>.|TRBV7-2|.|TRBJ1-2
TGTGCCAGCAGCTTTCACAGTCCCAGTGGTGGCTACACCTTC
CASSFHSPSGGYTF
>.|TRBV5-1|.|TRBJ1-1
TGCGCCAGCAGAATACAGGGGAACACTGAAGCTTTCTTT
CASRIQGNTEAFF
>TRBD2|TRBV12-3/TRBV12-4|.|TRBJ2-7
TGTGCCAGCAGTTTAGCGGGAGGGGACGAGCAGTACTTC
CASSLAGGDEQYF
>TRBD1|TRBV9|.|TRBJ1-4
TGTGCCAGCAGCGCCAGGACAGGGAGGAATGAAAAACTGTTTTTT
CASSARTGRNEKLFF
>TRBD1|TRBV9|.|TRBJ2-4
TGTGCCAGCAGCGCAGGACAGGGTACCAACATTCAGTACTTC
CASSAGQGTNIQYF